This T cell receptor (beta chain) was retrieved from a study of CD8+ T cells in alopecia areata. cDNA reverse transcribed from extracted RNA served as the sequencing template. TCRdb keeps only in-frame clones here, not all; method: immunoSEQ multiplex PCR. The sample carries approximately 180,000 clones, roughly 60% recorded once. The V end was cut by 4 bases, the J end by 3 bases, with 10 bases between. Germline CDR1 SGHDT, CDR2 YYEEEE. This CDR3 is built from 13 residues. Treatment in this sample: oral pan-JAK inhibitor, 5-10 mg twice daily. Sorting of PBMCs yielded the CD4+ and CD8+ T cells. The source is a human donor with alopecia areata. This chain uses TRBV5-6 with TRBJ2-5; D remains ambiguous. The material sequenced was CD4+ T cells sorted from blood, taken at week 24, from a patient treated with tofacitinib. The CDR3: CASSADYKETQYF. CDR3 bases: TGTGCCAGCAGCGCCGATTACAAAGAGACCCAGTACTTC.